This T cell receptor beta chain was retrieved from a study of T cells in Graves' hyperthyroidism and ophthalmopathy. Study results and caveats: Most thyroid clonotypes expanded above 0.001 were also detected in blood. A model built on 13 V-J features separated ophthalmopathy from stable hyperthyroidism.

On this clonotype: Its target is not known.

TCR beta CDR3 sequences were amplified from RNA transcripts. The study used the HTBI primer set for a first-round RT-PCR of the TCR CDR3. MiXCR was run by TCRdb on the multiplex PCR reads, yielding one entry per CDR3 protein. Of 30,000 to 40,000 distinct CDR3 sequences detected, around half appear once; the ten largest clones hold about 6%. The germline V gene has CDR1 GTSNPN and CDR2 SVGIG (reference sequence). The V and J ends lost 0 bases and 2 bases, in that order; junction bases with no gene match: 3. The CDR3 sequence is 15 residues long. The authors took PBMCs from 8 to 10 ml fresh peripheral blood.

This clonotype was obtained from a woman in her 50s with Graves' hyperthyroidism that later progressed to Graves' ophthalmopathy. The chain employs TRBV30 and TRBJ2-1; TRBD1 matches at 8 bases. Source material: blood. CDR3 sequence: CAWSVGQGTYNEQFF. In nucleotides, the CDR3 is TGTGCCTGGAGTGTAGGACAGGGAACCTACAATGAGCAGTTCTTC.